The rows below give T cell receptor beta chains drawn from one sample of a study of shared clonotypes between healthy human individuals. Using immunoSEQ multiplex PCR, the repertoire was profiled, and TCRdb retains in-frame clones only, with some absent. The sample yields some 2,000,000 clones, roughly 94% seen once. Sequenced: naive CD4+ T cells sorted from blood. These receptors all come from a man younger than 35 in good health. The CDR3 runs from the conserved cysteine through the conserved F or W. D genes are given only for firm matches. Rows give clone size only sometimes, using once, few, many, or a class for an expanded clone.

abundance: NA; v_gene: TRBV5-1; j_gene: TRBJ2-3; d_gene: TRBD2; CDR3aa: CASSLQFWLAGAGGDTQYF; CDR3nt: TGCGCCAGCAGCTTACAATTCTGGCTAGCGGGGGCCGGGGGAGATACGCAGTATTTT
abundance: NA; v_gene: TRBV4-2; j_gene: TRBJ2-3; d_gene: NA; CDR3aa: CASSQEATRGTDTQYF; CDR3nt: TGTGCCAGCAGCCAAGAAGCCACGAGGGGCACAGATACGCAGTATTTT
abundance: once; v_gene: TRBV2; j_gene: TRBJ1-5; d_gene: TRBD1; CDR3aa: CASSVNRGGNQPQHF; CDR3nt: TGTGCCAGCAGTGTAAACAGGGGAGGTAATCAGCCCCAGCATTTT
abundance: NA; v_gene: TRBV9; j_gene: TRBJ2-1; d_gene: NA; CDR3aa: CASSVGPDSYNEQFF; CDR3nt: TGTGCCAGCAGCGTAGGGCCAGACTCCTACAATGAGCAGTTCTTC
abundance: NA; v_gene: TRBV6-6; j_gene: TRBJ2-5; d_gene: TRBD2; CDR3aa: CATATSGRGNQETQYF; CDR3nt: TGTGCCACCGCGACTAGCGGGAGGGGGAATCAAGAGACCCAGTACTTC
abundance: NA; v_gene: TRBV5-6; j_gene: TRBJ2-3; d_gene: NA; CDR3aa: CASSLGMTDTQYF; CDR3nt: TGTGCCAGCAGCTTAGGTATGACCGATACGCAGTATTTT
abundance: NA; v_gene: TRBV9; j_gene: TRBJ2-3; d_gene: NA; CDR3aa: CASSLQEGGDTQYF; CDR3nt: TGTGCCAGCAGCCTACAGGAGGGGGGAGATACGCAGTATTTT
abundance: NA; v_gene: TRBV25-1; j_gene: TRBJ1-6; d_gene: NA; CDR3aa: CASSELGGNSPLHF; CDR3nt: TGTGCCAGCAGTGAATTAGGAGGTAATTCACCCCTCCACTTT
abundance: NA; v_gene: TRBV30; j_gene: TRBJ2-2; d_gene: TRBD2; CDR3aa: CAWSPGGSSFGTGELFF; CDR3nt: TGTGCCTGGAGTCCGGGGGGGTCTTCCTTTGGGACCGGGGAGCTGTTTTTT
abundance: NA; v_gene: TRBV7-2; j_gene: TRBJ2-5; d_gene: NA; CDR3aa: CASSLGGHGTQYF; CDR3nt: TGTGCCAGCAGCTTAGGAGGGCACGGGACCCAGTACTTC
abundance: once; v_gene: TRBV18; j_gene: TRBJ2-2; d_gene: NA; CDR3aa: CASSPRQHANTGELFF; CDR3nt: TGTGCCAGCTCACCTAGACAGCATGCGAACACCGGGGAGCTGTTTTTT
abundance: NA; v_gene: TRBV6-9; j_gene: TRBJ2-2; d_gene: NA; CDR3aa: CASRPRDATGELFF; CDR3nt: TGTGCCAGCAGGCCGCGGGATGCCACCGGGGAGCTGTTTTTT
abundance: NA; v_gene: TRBV19; j_gene: TRBJ2-7; d_gene: TRBD1; CDR3aa: CASSPQTGTAREQYF; CDR3nt: TGTGCCAGTAGTCCACAGACAGGGACCGCCCGGGAGCAGTACTTC
abundance: NA; v_gene: TRBV11-2; j_gene: TRBJ1-4; d_gene: NA; CDR3aa: CASSLAPRIEKLFF; CDR3nt: TGTGCCAGCAGCTTAGCGCCCCGCATTGAAAAACTGTTTTTT
abundance: NA; v_gene: TRBV6-5; j_gene: TRBJ2-1; d_gene: TRBD2; CDR3aa: CASSYGTSVYNEQFF; CDR3nt: TGTGCCAGCAGTTACGGTACTAGCGTTTACAATGAGCAGTTCTTC
abundance: once; v_gene: TRBV7-2; j_gene: TRBJ2-5; d_gene: TRBD1; CDR3aa: CASATGQAETQYF; CDR3nt: TGTGCCAGCGCCACGGGACAGGCGGAGACCCAGTACTTC
abundance: once; v_gene: TRBV7-8; j_gene: TRBJ2-7; d_gene: NA; CDR3aa: CASSVQNNGEQYF; CDR3nt: TGTGCCAGCAGCGTACAGAATAACGGCGAGCAGTACTTC
abundance: NA; v_gene: TRBV6-5; j_gene: TRBJ1-5; d_gene: NA; CDR3aa: CASSSGGANDQPQHF; CDR3nt: TGTGCCAGCAGTTCGGGGGGCGCTAACGATCAGCCCCAGCATTTT
abundance: NA; v_gene: TRBV5-4; j_gene: TRBJ2-7; d_gene: TRBD2; CDR3aa: CASSIRLAGSSYEQYF; CDR3nt: TGTGCCAGCAGCATCCGACTAGCGGGGAGCTCCTACGAGCAGTACTTC
abundance: NA; v_gene: TRBV28; j_gene: TRBJ1-4; d_gene: NA; CDR3aa: CASSFRRVDEKLFF; CDR3nt: TGTGCCAGCAGTTTCAGGAGGGTCGATGAAAAACTGTTTTTT